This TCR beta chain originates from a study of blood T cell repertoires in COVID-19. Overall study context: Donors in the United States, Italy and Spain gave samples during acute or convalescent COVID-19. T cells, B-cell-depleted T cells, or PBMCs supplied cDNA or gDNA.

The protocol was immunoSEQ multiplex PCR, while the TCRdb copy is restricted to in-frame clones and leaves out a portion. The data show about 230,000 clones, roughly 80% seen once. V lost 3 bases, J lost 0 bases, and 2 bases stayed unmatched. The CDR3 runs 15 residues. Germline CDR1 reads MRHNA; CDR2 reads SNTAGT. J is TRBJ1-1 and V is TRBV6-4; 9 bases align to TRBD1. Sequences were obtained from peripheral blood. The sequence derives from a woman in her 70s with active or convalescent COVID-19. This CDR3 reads CASSEGQGLNTEAFF. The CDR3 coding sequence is TGTGCCAGCAGTGAGGGACAGGGACTGAACACTGAAGCTTTCTTT.